The clone carrying this T cell receptor beta chain was observed at least ten times. This record comes from a study of early T cells in non-severe SARS-CoV-2 infection. Germline CDR1 is SQVTM and CDR2 is ANQGSEA. CDR3 length: 12 amino acids. Trimming cost V 7 bases and J 4 bases; bases outside gene matches: 5. One entry per CDR3 protein results from TCRdb running MiXCR on the 5' RACE reads. The sample lists under 60,000 distinct CDR3 sequences, 7% to 9% seen once, with approximately 9.8% in the top ten. Source material: whole blood. This TCR was sampled from an adult who was a healthcare worker with PCR-confirmed SARS-CoV-2 infection or an uninfected control (not recorded which). The rearrangement joins TRBV29-1 to TRBJ2-3, with 7 bases identical to TRBD2. CDR3 nucleotides: TGCAGCGGGGGGGGAGCGGCAGATACGCAGTATTTT. Its translation: CSGGGAADTQYF.